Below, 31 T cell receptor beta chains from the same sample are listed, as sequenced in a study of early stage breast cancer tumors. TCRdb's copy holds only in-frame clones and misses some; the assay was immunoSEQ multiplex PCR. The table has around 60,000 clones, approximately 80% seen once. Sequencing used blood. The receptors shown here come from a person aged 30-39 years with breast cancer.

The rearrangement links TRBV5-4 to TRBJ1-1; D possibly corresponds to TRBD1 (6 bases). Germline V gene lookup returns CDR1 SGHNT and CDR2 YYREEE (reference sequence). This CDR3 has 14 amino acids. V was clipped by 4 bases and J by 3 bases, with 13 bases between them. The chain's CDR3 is CASSLQGVYTEAFF. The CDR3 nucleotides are TGTGCCAGCAGCCTACAGGGAGTCTACACTGAAGCTTTCTTT.

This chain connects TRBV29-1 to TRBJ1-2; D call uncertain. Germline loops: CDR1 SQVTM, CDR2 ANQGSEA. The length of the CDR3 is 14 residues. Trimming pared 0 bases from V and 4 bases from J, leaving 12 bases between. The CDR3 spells CSVEDQRRAYGYTF. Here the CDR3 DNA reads TGCAGCGTTGAAGATCAGAGACGGGCCTATGGCTACACCTTC.

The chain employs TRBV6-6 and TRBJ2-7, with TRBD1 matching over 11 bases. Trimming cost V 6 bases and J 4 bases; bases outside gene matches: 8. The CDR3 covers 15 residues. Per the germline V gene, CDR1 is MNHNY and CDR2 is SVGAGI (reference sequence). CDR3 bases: TGTGCCAGCAGACCCGGGACAGGGGGGTTGTACGAGCAGTACTTC. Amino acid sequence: CASRPGTGGLYEQYF.

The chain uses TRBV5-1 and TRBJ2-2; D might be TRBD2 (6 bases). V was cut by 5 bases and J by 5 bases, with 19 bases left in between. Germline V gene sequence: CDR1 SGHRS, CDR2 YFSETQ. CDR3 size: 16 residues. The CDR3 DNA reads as TGCGCCAGCAGTTCTCTAGAGACTAGGGAAACCGGGGAGCTGTTTTTT. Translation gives CASSSLETRETGELFF.

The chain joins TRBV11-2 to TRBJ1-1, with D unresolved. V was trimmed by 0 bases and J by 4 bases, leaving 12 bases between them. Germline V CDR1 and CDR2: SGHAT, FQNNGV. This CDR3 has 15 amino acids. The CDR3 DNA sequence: TGTGCCAGCAGCTTAGAAGAAGGGAGTACCACTGAAGCTTTCTTT. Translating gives CASSLEEGSTTEAFF.

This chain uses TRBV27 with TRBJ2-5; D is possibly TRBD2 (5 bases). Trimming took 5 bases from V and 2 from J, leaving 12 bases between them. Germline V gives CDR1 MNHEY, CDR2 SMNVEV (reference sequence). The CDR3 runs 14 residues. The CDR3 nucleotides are TGTGCCAGCAGTCCCAGCCGACTACAAGAGACCCAGTACTTC. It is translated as CASSPSRLQETQYF.

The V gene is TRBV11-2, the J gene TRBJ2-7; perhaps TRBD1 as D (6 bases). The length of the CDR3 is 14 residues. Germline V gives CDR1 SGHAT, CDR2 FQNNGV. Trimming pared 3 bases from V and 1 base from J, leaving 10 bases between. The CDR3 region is CASSLGAASYEQYF. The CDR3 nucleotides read TGTGCCAGCAGCTTGGGGGCCGCATCCTACGAGCAGTACTTC. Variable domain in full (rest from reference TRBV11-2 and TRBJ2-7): EAGVAQSPRYKIIEKRQSVAFWCNPISGHATLYWYQQILGQGPKLLIQFQNNGVVDDSQLPKDRFSAERLKGVDSTLKIQPAKLEDSAVYLCASSLGAASYEQYFGPGTRLTVT.

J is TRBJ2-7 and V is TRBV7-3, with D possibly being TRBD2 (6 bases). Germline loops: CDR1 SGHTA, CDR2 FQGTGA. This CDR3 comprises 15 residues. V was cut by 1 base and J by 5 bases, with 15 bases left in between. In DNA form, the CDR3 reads TGTGCCAGCAGCTTAAATGGAGCGGAGGGCGACGAGCAGTACTTC. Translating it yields CASSLNGAEGDEQYF. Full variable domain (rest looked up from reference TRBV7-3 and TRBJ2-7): GAGVSQTPSNKVTEKGKYVELRCDPISGHTALYWYRQSLGQGPEFLIYFQGTGAADDSGLPNDRFFAVRPEGSVSTLKIQRTERGDSAVYLCASSLNGAEGDEQYFGPGTRLTVT.

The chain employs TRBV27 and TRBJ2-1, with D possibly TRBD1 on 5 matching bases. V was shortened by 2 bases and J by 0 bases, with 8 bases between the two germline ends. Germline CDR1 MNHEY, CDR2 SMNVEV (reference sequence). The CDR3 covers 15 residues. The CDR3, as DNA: TGTGCCAGCAGTTTAGACAGAAGCTCCTACAATGAGCAGTTCTTC. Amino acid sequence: CASSLDRSSYNEQFF.

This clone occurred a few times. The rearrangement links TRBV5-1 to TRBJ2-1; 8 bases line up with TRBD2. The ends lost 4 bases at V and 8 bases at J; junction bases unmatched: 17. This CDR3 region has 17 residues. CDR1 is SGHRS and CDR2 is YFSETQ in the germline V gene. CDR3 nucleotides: TGCGCCAGCAGCCCCGTAGCGGGATCGAATGGTTTCGATGAGCAGTTCTTC. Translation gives CASSPVAGSNGFDEQFF.

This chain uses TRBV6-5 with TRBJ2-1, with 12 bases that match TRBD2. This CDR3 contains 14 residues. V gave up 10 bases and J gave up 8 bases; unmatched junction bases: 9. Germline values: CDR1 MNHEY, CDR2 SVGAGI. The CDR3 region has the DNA TGTGCCATCGCCCGACTAGCGGGAGTATATGAGCAGTTCTTC. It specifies CAIARLAGVYEQFF.

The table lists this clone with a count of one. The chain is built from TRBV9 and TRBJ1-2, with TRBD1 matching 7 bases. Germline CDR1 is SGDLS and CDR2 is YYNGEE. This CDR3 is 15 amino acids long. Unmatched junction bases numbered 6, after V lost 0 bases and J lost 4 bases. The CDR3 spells CASSVVAGGTYGYTF. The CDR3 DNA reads TGTGCCAGCAGCGTAGTGGCAGGGGGTACCTATGGCTACACCTTC.

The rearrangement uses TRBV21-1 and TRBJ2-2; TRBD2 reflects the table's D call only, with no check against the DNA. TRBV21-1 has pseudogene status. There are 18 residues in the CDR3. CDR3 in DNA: TGTGCCAGCAGCAAATTAATAAAGCGGGAGGGTAAGGGCGGGGAGCTGTTTTTT. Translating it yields CASSKLIKREGKGGELFF.

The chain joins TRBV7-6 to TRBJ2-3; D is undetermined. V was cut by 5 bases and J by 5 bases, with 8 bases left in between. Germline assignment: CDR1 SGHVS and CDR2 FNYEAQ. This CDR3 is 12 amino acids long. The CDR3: CASSGAEDTQYF. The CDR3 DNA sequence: TGTGCCAGCAGCGGCGCGGAAGATACGCAGTATTTT.

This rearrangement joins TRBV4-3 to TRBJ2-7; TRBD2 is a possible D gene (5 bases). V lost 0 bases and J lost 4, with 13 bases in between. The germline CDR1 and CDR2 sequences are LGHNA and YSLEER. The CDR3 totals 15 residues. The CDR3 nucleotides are TGCGCCAGCAGCCAAGATTTTCTCGACTATTACGAGCAGTACTTC. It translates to CASSQDFLDYYEQYF.

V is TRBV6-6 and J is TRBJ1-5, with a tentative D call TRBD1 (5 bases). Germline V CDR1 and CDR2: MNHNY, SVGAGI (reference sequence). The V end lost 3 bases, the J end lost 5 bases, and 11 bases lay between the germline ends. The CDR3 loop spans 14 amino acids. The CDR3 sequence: CASSYYQGHQPQHF. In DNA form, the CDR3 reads TGTGCCAGCAGTTATTATCAGGGACATCAGCCCCAGCATTTT.

Here the CDR3 reads CASLPGLAGGRDEQFF. The CDR3 nucleotides are TGTGCCAGCCTCCCGGGACTAGCGGGAGGGCGGGATGAGCAGTTCTTC. The V gene is TRBV27, the J gene TRBJ2-1; 16 bases align to TRBD2. The CDR3 is 16 residues long. V trimming: 8 bases; J trimming: 8 bases; junction bases outside the gene matches: 9. Germline CDR1 MNHEY, CDR2 SMNVEV (reference sequence).

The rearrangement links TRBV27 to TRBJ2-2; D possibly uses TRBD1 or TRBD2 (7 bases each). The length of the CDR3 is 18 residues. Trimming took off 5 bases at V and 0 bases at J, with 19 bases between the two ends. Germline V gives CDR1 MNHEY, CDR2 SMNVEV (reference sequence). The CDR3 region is CASSRGRGRPTNTGELFF. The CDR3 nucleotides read TGTGCCAGCAGTCGAGGGAGGGGGCGACCTACGAACACCGGGGAGCTGTTTTTT.

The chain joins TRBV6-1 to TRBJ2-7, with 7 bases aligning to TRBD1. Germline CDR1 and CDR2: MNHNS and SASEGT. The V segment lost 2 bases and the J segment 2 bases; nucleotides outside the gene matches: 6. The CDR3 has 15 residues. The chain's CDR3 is CASSERTGLTYEQYF. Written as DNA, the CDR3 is TGTGCCAGCAGTGAACGGACAGGACTTACCTACGAGCAGTACTTC.

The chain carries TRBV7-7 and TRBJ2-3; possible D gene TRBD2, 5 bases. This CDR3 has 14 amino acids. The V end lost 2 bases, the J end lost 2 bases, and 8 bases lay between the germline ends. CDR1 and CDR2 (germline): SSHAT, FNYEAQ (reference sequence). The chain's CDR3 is CASSLTRFTDTQYF. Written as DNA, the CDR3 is TGTGCCAGCAGCTTAACTAGATTCACAGATACGCAGTATTTT.

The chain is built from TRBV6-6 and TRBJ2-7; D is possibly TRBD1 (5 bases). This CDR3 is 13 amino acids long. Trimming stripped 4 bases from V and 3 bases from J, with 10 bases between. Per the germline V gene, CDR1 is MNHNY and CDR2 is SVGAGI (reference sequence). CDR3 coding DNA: TGTGCCAGCAGTTCCACAGGCCTCTACGAGCAGTACTTC. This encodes CASSSTGLYEQYF.

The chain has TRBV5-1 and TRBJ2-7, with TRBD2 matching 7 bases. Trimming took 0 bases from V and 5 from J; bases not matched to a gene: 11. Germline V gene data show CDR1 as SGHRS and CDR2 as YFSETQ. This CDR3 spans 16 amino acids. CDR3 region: CASSLVGMGGPDEQYF. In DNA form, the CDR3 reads TGCGCCAGCAGCTTGGTTGGGATGGGAGGGCCTGACGAGCAGTACTTC. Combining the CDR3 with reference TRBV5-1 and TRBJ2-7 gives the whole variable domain KAGVTQTPRYLIKTRGQQVTLSCSPISGHRSVSWYQQTPGQGLQFLFEYFSETQRNKGNFPGRFSGRQFSNSRSEMNVSTLELGDSALYLCASSLVGMGGPDEQYFGPGTRLTVT.

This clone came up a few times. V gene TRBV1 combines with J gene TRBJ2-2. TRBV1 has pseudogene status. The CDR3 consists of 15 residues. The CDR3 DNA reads TGCACCAGCAGTCTGCTCTCTCGTAGGACCGGGGAGCTGTTTTTT. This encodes CTSSLLSRRTGELFF.

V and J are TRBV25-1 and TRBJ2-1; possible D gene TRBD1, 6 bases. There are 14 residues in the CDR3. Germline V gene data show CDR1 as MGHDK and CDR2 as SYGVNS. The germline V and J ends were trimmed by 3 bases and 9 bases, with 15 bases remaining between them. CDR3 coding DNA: TGTGCCAGCAGTGACCCGGGCAGGGGCGGTGAGCAGTTCTTC. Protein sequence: CASSDPGRGGEQFF.

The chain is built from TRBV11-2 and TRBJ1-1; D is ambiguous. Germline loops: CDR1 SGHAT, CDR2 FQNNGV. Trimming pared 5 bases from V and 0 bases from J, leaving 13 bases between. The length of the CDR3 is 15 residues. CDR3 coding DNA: TGTGCCAGCAGCATTGAAGGAGACATGAACACTGAAGCTTTCTTT. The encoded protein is CASSIEGDMNTEAFF.

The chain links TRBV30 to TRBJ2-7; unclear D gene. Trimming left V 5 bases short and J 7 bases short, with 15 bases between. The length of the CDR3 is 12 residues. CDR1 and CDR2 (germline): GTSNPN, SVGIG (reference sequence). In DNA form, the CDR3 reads TGTGCCTGGGGGCGGCGGCCGGATGAGCAGTACTTC. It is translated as CAWGRRPDEQYF.

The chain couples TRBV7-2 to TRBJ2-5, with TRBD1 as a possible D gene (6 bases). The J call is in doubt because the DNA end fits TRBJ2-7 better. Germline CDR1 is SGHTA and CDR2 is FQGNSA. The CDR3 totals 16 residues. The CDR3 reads CASSHEGQISSYEQYF. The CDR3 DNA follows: TGTGCCAGCAGCCACGAAGGACAGATATCTTCCTACGAGCAGTACTTC.

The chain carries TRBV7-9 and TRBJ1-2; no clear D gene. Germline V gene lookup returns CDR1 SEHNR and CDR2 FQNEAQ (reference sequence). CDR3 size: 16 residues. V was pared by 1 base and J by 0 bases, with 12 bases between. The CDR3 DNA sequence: TGTGCCAGCAGCTTAGAGGGCGGAATGACTAACTATGGCTACACCTTC. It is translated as CASSLEGGMTNYGYTF.

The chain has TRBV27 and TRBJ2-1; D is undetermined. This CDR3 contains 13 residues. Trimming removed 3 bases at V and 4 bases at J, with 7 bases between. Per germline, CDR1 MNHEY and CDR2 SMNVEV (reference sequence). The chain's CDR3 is CASSFREYNEQFF. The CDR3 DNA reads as TGTGCCAGCAGTTTCCGCGAGTACAATGAGCAGTTCTTC.

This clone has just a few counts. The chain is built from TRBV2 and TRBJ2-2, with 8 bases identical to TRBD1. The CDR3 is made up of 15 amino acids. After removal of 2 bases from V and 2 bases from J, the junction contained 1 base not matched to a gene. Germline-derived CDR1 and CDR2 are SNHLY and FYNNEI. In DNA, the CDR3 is TGTGCCAGCAGTGAACAGGGGGCCAACACCGGGGAGCTGTTTTTT. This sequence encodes CASSEQGANTGELFF.

The CDR3 bases are TGTGCCAGCAGCCAAGCCGTGACAGGGGGACAAACGACCCAGTACTTC. The encoded protein is CASSQAVTGGQTTQYF. This chain uses TRBV4-2 with TRBJ2-5; 9 bases are a match to TRBD1. Trimming removed 1 base from V and 7 bases from J; junction bases left unmatched: 10. Germline V lookup: CDR1 LGHNA, CDR2 YNFKEQ. This CDR3 comprises 16 residues.